Detailed here is one T cell receptor (beta chain). What it binds is unknown. Germline V gene data show CDR1 as MDHEN and CDR2 as SYDVKM. The CDR3 consists of 16 residues. Trimming removed 8 bases from V and 1 base from J, with 17 bases in between. This specimen comes from a study of vaccination effects on CD4 cells after COVID-19. Study summary: Expansion with viral peptide pools was applied to antigen-specific CD4+ T cells by the ViraFEST assay prior to sequencing. Post-vaccine specimens arrived a median 72 days past the second dose. Whole-study findings and limits: Sampling in the study covered few convalescent patients and included no early post-infection timepoints.

Scientists isolated CD4+ T cells after a roughly ten-day culture period ended. The vaccine given was either BNT162b2 or mRNA-1273, in two doses. Half-medium exchanges with IL-2 medium took place on days 3 and 7. Assay used: immunoSEQ multiplex PCR; TCRdb lists only in-frame clones, some missing. The profile shows tens of thousands of clones, over 75% of them singletons. This receptor was identified in a human donor who received a COVID-19 vaccine. Sequencing was performed on CD4+ T cells from PBMCs cultured without peptide, taken after COVID-19 vaccination. The chain joins TRBV28 to TRBJ2-2; the D gene is possibly TRBD2 (5 bases). The CDR3 region is CASRTSLRGNTGELFF. For the CDR3, the DNA is TGTGCCAGCCGCACCTCCTTACGGGGGAACACCGGGGAGCTGTTTTTT.